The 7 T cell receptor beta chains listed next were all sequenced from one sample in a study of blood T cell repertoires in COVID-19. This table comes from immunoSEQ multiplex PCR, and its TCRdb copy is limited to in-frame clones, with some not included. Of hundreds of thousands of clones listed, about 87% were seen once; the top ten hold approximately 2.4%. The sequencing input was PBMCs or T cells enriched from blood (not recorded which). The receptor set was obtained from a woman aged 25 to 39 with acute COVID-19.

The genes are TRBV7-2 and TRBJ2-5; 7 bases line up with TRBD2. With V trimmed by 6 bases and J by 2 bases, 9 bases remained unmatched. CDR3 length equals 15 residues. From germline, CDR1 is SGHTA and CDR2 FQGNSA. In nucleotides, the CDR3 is TGTGCCAGCAGTTTTGCGGCGGGGGAACAAGAGACCCAGTACTTC. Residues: CASSFAAGEQETQYF.

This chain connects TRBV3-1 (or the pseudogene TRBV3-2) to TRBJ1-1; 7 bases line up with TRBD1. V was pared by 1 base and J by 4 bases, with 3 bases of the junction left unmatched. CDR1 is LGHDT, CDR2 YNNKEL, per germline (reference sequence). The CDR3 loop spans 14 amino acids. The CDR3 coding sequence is TGTGCCAGCAGCCAAGGAAACAGGGGCACTGAAGCTTTCTTT. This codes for CASSQGNRGTEAFF.

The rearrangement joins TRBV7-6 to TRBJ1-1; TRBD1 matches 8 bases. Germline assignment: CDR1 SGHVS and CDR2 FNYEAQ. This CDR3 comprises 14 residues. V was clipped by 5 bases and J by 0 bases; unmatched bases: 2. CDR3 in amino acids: CASSRQGLNTEAFF. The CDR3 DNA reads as TGTGCCAGCAGCCGACAGGGGCTGAACACTGAAGCTTTCTTT.

CDR3 protein: CASSEEGRGRRAGELFF. The CDR3 DNA sequence: TGTGCCAGCAGTGAAGAGGGGCGGGGGCGTCGTGCCGGGGAGCTGTTTTTT. This chain links TRBV2 with TRBJ2-2, with D possibly being TRBD2 (7 bases). CDR1 and CDR2 (germline): SNHLY, FYNNEI. The CDR3 loop spans 17 amino acids. V was trimmed by 1 base and J by 6 bases, leaving 18 bases between them.

CDR3 protein: CASSYGRGRSTEAFF. The DNA for the CDR3 is TGTGCCAGCAGTTACGGGAGGGGAAGGAGCACTGAAGCTTTCTTT. V gene TRBV6-6 combines with J gene TRBJ1-1, with D possibly TRBD1 on 5 matching bases. The CDR3 is 15 residues long. Trimming removed 2 bases from V and 4 bases from J, with 14 bases in between. CDR1 is MNHNY and CDR2 is SVGAGI in the germline V gene (reference sequence).

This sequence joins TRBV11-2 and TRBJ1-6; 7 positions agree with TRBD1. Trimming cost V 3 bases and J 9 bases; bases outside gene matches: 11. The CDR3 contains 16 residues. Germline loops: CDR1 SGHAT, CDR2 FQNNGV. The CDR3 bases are TGTGCCAGCAGCTTCCGACAGGGAGGCTTTGGTTCACCCCTCCACTTT. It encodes CASSFRQGGFGSPLHF.

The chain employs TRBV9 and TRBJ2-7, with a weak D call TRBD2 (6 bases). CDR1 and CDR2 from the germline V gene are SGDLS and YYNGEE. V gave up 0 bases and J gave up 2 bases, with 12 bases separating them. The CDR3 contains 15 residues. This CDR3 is CASSVATGETYEQYF. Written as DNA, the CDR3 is TGTGCCAGCAGCGTAGCGACGGGGGAAACCTACGAGCAGTACTTC.